This record looks at one T cell receptor (beta chain) sequence and its context. No antigen is known for it. Germline values: CDR1 SGHRS, CDR2 YFSETQ. Trimming left V 1 base short and J 0 bases short, with 10 bases between. The CDR3 consists of 15 residues. This entry comes from a study of T cell responses to AZD1222 COVID-19 vaccine. Study as a whole: Second-dose timings of about 4 or about 12 weeks were pooled. Regarding the study as a whole: Baseline seropositivity characterized only 5 or 6 AZD1222 recipients. Vaccine-related CD4 TCRs covered spike, predominating at 160-218 and 743-854. Sampling captured repertoires only after the peak T cell response.

Only in-frame clones appear in the TCRdb table, and some are missing; sequencing was by immunoSEQ multiplex PCR. The sample records roughly 120,000 clones, 85% to 95% being singletons. The sample consisted of peripheral blood, taken on day 0 of AZD1222 vaccination. The chain recombines TRBV5-1 with TRBJ2-5, with a weak D call TRBD1 (6 bases). The TCR sequence derives from an adult in good health. Here the CDR3 reads CASSLQGQYQETQYF. CDR3 nucleotides: TGCGCCAGCAGCTTGCAAGGACAGTACCAAGAGACCCAGTACTTC.